This T cell receptor beta chain was profiled in a study of shared clonotypes between healthy human individuals. For the study at large: Plates per donor: three CD4 naive, three CD4 memory, two CD8 naive, one CD8 memory.

Each subset's genomic DNA was split evenly across several immunoSEQ plates. Some clones are missing from TCRdb's copy, which holds only in-frame ones; the method was immunoSEQ multiplex PCR. The sample includes 980,000 or so clones, 60% to 85% of them seen just once. The germline gives CDR1 SGDLS, CDR2 YYNGEE. V was clipped by 4 bases and J by 4 bases; unmatched bases: 16. The CDR3 is 19 residues long. Only Caucasian adults living in Nashville, Tennessee made up the donor group. Into CD45RA+ naive and CD45RA-negative memory subsets, the CD4+ cells were split. The clonotype originates from a man between 18 and 35 years old in good health. Specimen: memory CD4+ T cells sorted from blood. Noted subset: CD45RA-negative fraction. The rearrangement uses TRBV9 and TRBJ2-2; 10 bases are a match to TRBD2. CDR3 protein: CASSIRGLAGVTSTGELFF. DNA of the CDR3: TGTGCCAGCAGCATACGTGGGCTAGCGGGAGTGACCAGCACCGGGGAGCTGTTTTTT.